This T cell receptor (beta chain) was sequenced during a study of cytomegalovirus exposure and HLA in healthy donors. The study ran its PCR with 60 Vbeta and 13 Jbeta primers. The data were produced by immunoSEQ multiplex PCR, yet TCRdb's version contains in-frame clones alone and is incomplete. The sample data list over 120,000 clones. This CDR3 is built from 15 residues. V was shortened by 4 bases and J by 5 bases, with 13 bases between the two germline ends. Germline CDR1 SGDLS, CDR2 YYNGEE. As to this clone: Its antigen remains unknown.

Findings of the study overall: An analysis that came later showed most CMV-associated TCR beta chains appearing HLA-restricted.

This chain links TRBV9 with TRBJ1-6, with TRBD1 as a possible D gene (5 bases). The TCR originated in a male donor in good health and CMV-seronegative. The sequenced material came from PBMCs. The CDR3 nucleotides read TGTGCCAGCAGCCAAGGGCAGGGTAATAATTCACCCCTCCACTTT. Amino acid sequence: CASSQGQGNNSPLHF.